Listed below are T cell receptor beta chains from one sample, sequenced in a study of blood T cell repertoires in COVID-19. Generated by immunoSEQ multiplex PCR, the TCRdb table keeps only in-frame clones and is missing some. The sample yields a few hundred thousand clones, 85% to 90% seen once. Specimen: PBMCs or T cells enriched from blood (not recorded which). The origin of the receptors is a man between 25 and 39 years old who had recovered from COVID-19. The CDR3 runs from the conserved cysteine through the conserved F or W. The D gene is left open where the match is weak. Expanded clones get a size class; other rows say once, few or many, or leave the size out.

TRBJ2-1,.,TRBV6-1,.,TGTGCCAGCAGTGCCCGGGTGCTAGCAAGGAATGAGCAGTTCTTC,CASSARVLARNEQFF
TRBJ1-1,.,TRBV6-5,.,TGTGCCAGCAGTTTATCGGGTTCTTATAAAGCTTTCTTT,CASSLSGSYKAFF
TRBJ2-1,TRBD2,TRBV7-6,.,TGTGCCAGCAGCTTAGAACCCCGCGGGGGGAATGAGCAGTTCTTC,CASSLEPRGGNEQFF
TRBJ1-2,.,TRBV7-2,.,TGTGCCAGCAGCTTGCCAGTGGCAGGCTACACCTTC,CASSLPVAGYTF
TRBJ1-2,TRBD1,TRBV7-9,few,TGTGCCAGCAGGGCTGGACAGGGGATATATGGCTACACCTTC,CASRAGQGIYGYTF
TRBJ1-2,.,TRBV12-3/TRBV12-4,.,TGTGCCAGCAGTTTGGACCTTAGGGAGTACACCTTC,CASSLDLREYTF
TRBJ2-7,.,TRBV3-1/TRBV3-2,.,TGTGCCAGCAGCCAAGACAGGGTGCGCGAGCAGTACTTC,CASSQDRVREQYF
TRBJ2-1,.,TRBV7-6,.,TGTGCCAGCAGCTTAGGTGCGGAGAACAAGAATAATGAGCAGTTCTTC,CASSLGAENKNNEQFF
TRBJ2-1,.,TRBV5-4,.,TGTGCCAGCAGCGCGGGACAGAGGACACACAATGAGCAGTTCTTC,CASSAGQRTHNEQFF
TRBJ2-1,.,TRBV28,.,TGTGCCAGCAGTCTAGAACTCTACAGGCCCGCTGACTACAATGAGCAGTTCTTC,CASSLELYRPADYNEQFF
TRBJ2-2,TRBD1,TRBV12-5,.,TGTGCTAGTGGACAGGGGGCAAACACCGGGGAGCTGTTTTTT,CASGQGANTGELFF
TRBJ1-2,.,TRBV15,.,TGTGCCACCAGCAGAGATGGGGGGGGCTACACCTTC,CATSRDGGGYTF
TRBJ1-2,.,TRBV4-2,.,TGTGCCAGCAGAGGCGGCGCAGGGCCTGGCTACACCTTC,CASRGGAGPGYTF
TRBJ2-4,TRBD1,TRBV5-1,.,TGCGCCAGCAGCCCAGGGCAAGGGGGCGGAAACATTCAGTACTTC,CASSPGQGGGNIQYF
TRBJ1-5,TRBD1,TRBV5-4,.,TGTGCCAGCAGCTTACAGGGGGCAAATCAGCCCCAGCATTTT,CASSLQGANQPQHF
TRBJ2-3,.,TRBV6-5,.,TGTGCCAGCAGGCGCACAGGGGTAGGAGGGGATACGCAGTATTTT,CASRRTGVGGDTQYF
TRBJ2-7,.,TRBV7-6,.,TGTGCCAGCAGCTTGTGGGCGGGAACGTTGTCTGAGCAGTACTTC,CASSLWAGTLSEQYF
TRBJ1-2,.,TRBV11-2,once,TGTGCCAGCAGCCCACGGGGGGCGGACTATGGCTACACCTTC,CASSPRGADYGYTF
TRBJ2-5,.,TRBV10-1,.,TGCGCCAGCAGCCAGGGGACGGGTGAGACCCAGTACTTC,CASSQGTGETQYF
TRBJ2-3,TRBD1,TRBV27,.,TGTGCCAGCAGTACCCGGGACAGGGGGAAAGATACGCAGTATTTT,CASSTRDRGKDTQYF
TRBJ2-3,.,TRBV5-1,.,TGCGCCAGCAGCCCCGGACAGTCCACAGATACGCAGTATTTT,CASSPGQSTDTQYF
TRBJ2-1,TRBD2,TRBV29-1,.,TGCAGCGCTAGCGGTAGCTCCTACAATGAGCAGTTCTTC,CSASGSSYNEQFF
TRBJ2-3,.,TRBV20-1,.,TGCAGTGCTAGTCTCCCAGATACGCAGTATTTT,CSASLPDTQYF
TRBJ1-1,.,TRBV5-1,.,TGCGCCAGCAAACAGGGCCCGAGAATGAACACTGAAGCTTTCTTT,CASKQGPRMNTEAFF
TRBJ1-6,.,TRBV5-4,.,TGTGCCAGCAGATATGAAGACTCAGGGGTGGTAAATTCACCCCTCCACTTT,CASRYEDSGVVNSPLHF
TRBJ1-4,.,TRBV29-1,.,TGCAGCGTTGGAAGGGGTAGAGGTGAAAAACTGTTTTTT,CSVGRGRGEKLFF
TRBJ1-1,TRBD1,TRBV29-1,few,TGCAGCGTGGGACAGGGGAACACTGAAGCTTTCTTT,CSVGQGNTEAFF
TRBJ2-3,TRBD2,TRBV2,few,TGTGCCAGCAAACAGGCCCTAGCGGGAGGCACAGATACGCAGTATTTT,CASKQALAGGTDTQYF
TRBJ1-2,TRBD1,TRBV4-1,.,TGCGCCAGCAGCCAAGGGACAGGGGGCAGCGGCTACACCTTC,CASSQGTGGSGYTF
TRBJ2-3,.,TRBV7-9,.,TGTGCCAGCAAACTCCTGTCGGGCACAGATACGCAGTATTTT,CASKLLSGTDTQYF
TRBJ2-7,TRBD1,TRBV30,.,TGTGCCTGGAGTAGGGGACAGGCAACCTACGAGCAGTACTTC,CAWSRGQATYEQYF
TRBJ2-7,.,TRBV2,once,TGTGCCAGCAGTGAACTTCTACCGGGAGAAAACTACGAGCAGTACTTC,CASSELLPGENYEQYF
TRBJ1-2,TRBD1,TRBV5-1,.,TGCGCCAGCAGTCAAGGACAGGGCTTTGGCTACACCTTC,CASSQGQGFGYTF
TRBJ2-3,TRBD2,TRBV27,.,TGTGCCAGCAGTTGGACTAGCGGGAGAGATACGCAGTATTTT,CASSWTSGRDTQYF
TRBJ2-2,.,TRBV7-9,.,TGTGCCAGCAGTCTTAAGTTTCTTGGACAGAGGAACACCGGGGAGCTGTTTTTT,CASSLKFLGQRNTGELFF
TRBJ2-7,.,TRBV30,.,TGTGCCTGGAGTCTACAGGGAGCGTTCTACGAGCAGTACTTC,CAWSLQGAFYEQYF
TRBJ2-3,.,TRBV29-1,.,TGCAGCGTCGAAAAGGAAGCGGATACGCAGTATTTT,CSVEKEADTQYF
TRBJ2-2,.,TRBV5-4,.,TGTGCCAGCAGCTTCAGGGCCACCGGGGAGCTGTTTTTT,CASSFRATGELFF
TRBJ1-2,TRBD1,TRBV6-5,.,TGTGCCAGCAGACCCCAGACAGGGATCTATGGCTACACCTTC,CASRPQTGIYGYTF
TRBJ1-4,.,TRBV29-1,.,TGCAGCGTGCACAGGGATGGAAAACTGTTTTTT,CSVHRDGKLFF
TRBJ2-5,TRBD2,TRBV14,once,TGTGCCAGCAGCAAGCGACTAGCGGGAGACCTGGAGACCCAGTACTTC,CASSKRLAGDLETQYF
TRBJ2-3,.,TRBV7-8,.,TGTGCCAGCAGCCAAGACAGAACAGATACGCAGTATTTT,CASSQDRTDTQYF
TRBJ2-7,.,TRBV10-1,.,TGCGCCAGCAGCCCTGGCCAGTCCTACGAGCAGTACTTC,CASSPGQSYEQYF
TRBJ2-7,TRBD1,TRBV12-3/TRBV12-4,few,TGTGCCAGCAATCATGCAGGGGGCCACGAGCAGTACTTC,CASNHAGGHEQYF
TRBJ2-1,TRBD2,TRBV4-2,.,TGTGCCAGCAGCCAAGGGGCTAGCGGAAACTACAATGAGCAGTTCTTC,CASSQGASGNYNEQFF
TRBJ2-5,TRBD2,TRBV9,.,TGTGCCAGCAGCGCGCTAGGATTCGCGGGAGCGGGTGAGACCCAGTACTTC,CASSALGFAGAGETQYF
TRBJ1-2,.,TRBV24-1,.,TGTGCCACCCTCCAGGAGGGGTATGGCTACACCTTC,CATLQEGYGYTF
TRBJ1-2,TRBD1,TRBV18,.,TGTGCCAGCTCACCTATAGGGACAGGAGACTTTTATGGCTACACCTTC,CASSPIGTGDFYGYTF
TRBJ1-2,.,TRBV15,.,TGTGCCACCAGCCAAACTAACTATGGCTACACCTTC,CATSQTNYGYTF
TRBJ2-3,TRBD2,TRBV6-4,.,TGTGCCAGCAGTGACCCGGGACTAGCGGGAGGGCCAGATACGCAGTATTTT,CASSDPGLAGGPDTQYF
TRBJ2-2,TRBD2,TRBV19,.,TGTGCCAGTAGTCTATTCGGACTAGCGCGAAACACCGGGGAGCTGTTTTTT,CASSLFGLARNTGELFF
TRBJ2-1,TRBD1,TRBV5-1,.,TGCGCCAGCAGCTTGGCAGGGGGCGAAGCAACGGGGCAGTTCTTC,CASSLAGGEATGQFF
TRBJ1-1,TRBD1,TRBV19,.,TGTGCCAGTAGTGCTGACAGGGGGCTCAACACTGAAGCTTTCTTT,CASSADRGLNTEAFF
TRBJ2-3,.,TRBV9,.,TGTGCCAGCAAGGGTGGGGCGGACCCTAGCACAGATACGCAGTATTTT,CASKGGADPSTDTQYF
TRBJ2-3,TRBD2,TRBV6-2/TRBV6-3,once,TGTGCCAGCAGTTTACTAGCGAAAGGGACAGATACGCAGTATTTT,CASSLLAKGTDTQYF